These 28 T cell receptor beta chains share one sample of origin, sequenced in a study of vaccination and CD4 T cells after COVID-19. TCRdb used MiXCR to reprocess the PCR reads, holding one entry per CDR3 protein. The profile covers about 19,000 distinct CDR3 sequences, with about three fifths appearing a single time and 0.95% to 1.2% taken by the ten largest. The starting material was CD4+ T cells from blood, obtained after SARS-CoV-2 vaccination. Every receptor here comes from a human donor who had recovered from COVID-19.

This clonotype was counted a few times. The gene calls are TRBV18 and TRBJ2-4; no firm D call. V shed 2 bases and J shed 1 base, with 9 bases lying between them. The CDR3 extends over 15 amino acids. Germline values: CDR1 KGHSH, CDR2 LQKENI. CDR3 protein: CASSPNFGAKNIQYF. Written as DNA, the CDR3 is TGTGCCAGCTCACCAAACTTCGGGGCCAAAAACATTCAGTACTTC.

The V and J genes are TRBV20-1 and TRBJ2-7, with TRBD2 matching over 7 bases. J gave up 6 bases and V 4 bases, and 6 bases lay outside the gene matches. The germline CDR1 and CDR2 sequences are DFQATT and SNEGSKA (reference sequence). This CDR3 spans 12 amino acids. This CDR3 is CSAKRGTTEQYF. CDR3 nucleotide sequence: TGCAGTGCTAAACGCGGGACTACCGAGCAGTACTTC.

The V call is TRBV15, the J call TRBJ2-2; D not resolved. Deletions cut 8 bases from V and 5 bases from J, with 21 bases between. Germline CDR1 reads LNHNV; CDR2 reads YYDKDF (reference sequence). The CDR3 has 16 amino acids. The CDR3 reads CATPLRDDRRTGELFF. CDR3 bases: TGTGCCACCCCCCTTCGAGACGATAGGCGGACCGGGGAGCTGTTTTTT. Based on the CDR3 plus reference TRBV15 and TRBJ2-2, the full variable domain is DAMVIQNPRYQVTQFGKPVTLSCSQTLNHNVMYWYQQKSSQAPKLLFHYYDKDFNNEADTPDNFQSRRPNTSFCFLDIRSPGLGDTAMYLCATPLRDDRRTGELFFGEGSRLTVL.

This clonotype was observed a handful of times. The chain carries TRBV6-1 and TRBJ1-5; TRBD1 aligns across 12 bases. The CDR3 length is 16 residues. Germline V lookup: CDR1 MNHNS, CDR2 SASEGT. J was trimmed by 2 bases and V by 6 bases; bases with no gene match: 5. The CDR3 loop is CASSRDRGLGNQPQHF. For the CDR3, the DNA is TGTGCCAGCAGCCGGGACAGGGGGCTCGGCAATCAGCCCCAGCATTTT.

V usage is TRBV6-1 and J usage is TRBJ2-3; a possible D gene is TRBD1 (5 bases). Trimming removed 1 base from V and 0 bases from J, with 8 bases in between. From germline, CDR1 is MNHNS and CDR2 SASEGT. The CDR3 loop spans 15 amino acids. CDR3 residues: CASSEEGQSTDTQYF. The CDR3, as DNA: TGTGCCAGCAGTGAAGAGGGGCAAAGCACAGATACGCAGTATTTT.

The sample holds a few counts of this clonotype. This chain links TRBV19 with TRBJ2-5; 7 nucleotides agree with TRBD1. Trimming removed 6 bases from V and 1 base from J; junction bases left unmatched: 2. The CDR3 runs to 13 residues. CDR1 and CDR2 from the germline V gene are LNHDA and SQIVND (reference sequence). CDR3 DNA: TGTGCCAGTAGAAACAGGGGCCAAGAGACCCAGTACTTC. The encoded protein is CASRNRGQETQYF.

This sequence joins TRBV6-2 or TRBV6-3 and TRBJ2-1; 8 positions agree with TRBD2. Per germline, CDR1 MNHEY and CDR2 SVGEGT. The CDR3 has 15 residues. Unmatched junction bases numbered 10, after V lost 6 bases and J lost 6 bases. The CDR3 coding sequence is TGTGCCAGCAGCCATGAGATAGCGGGATCCAATGAGCAGTTCTTC. Protein sequence: CASSHEIAGSNEQFF.

The gene calls are TRBV6-2 or TRBV6-3 and TRBJ2-1; D might be TRBD1 (7 bases). Germline lookup yields CDR1 MNHEY and CDR2 SVGEGT. Trimming removed 6 bases at V and 1 base at J, with 16 bases between. This CDR3 comprises 16 residues. The CDR3 DNA is TGTGCCAGCAGCTACGTCCAGGGGGGATCCTACAATGAGCAGTTCTTC. This sequence encodes CASSYVQGGSYNEQFF.

The table lists this clonotype with a count of one. Because the CDR3's place on the DNA is in doubt, the DNA is left out and the CDR3 is given as listed by TCRdb. The rearrangement links TRBV20-1 to TRBJ2-2; the table's D call, TRBD2, has no DNA check behind it. Germline CDR1 DFQATT, CDR2 SNEGSKA (reference sequence). The CDR3 has 23 amino acids, counting both end residues. Here the CDR3 reads CSASNGYEQYFGPGGINTGELFF.

V gene TRBV20-1 combines with J gene TRBJ2-5; 7 bases fit TRBD2. The V segment lost 6 bases and the J segment 5 bases; nucleotides outside the gene matches: 12. Germline assignment: CDR1 DFQATT and CDR2 SNEGSKA (reference sequence). The CDR3 runs to 14 residues. The CDR3 DNA is TGCAGTGCCCTCCCTAGCGGCAGTTTTGAGACCCAGTACTTC. Protein sequence: CSALPSGSFETQYF.

This clonotype was detected only a few times. V is TRBV28 and J is TRBJ1-3; no clear D gene. Germline lookup yields CDR1 MDHEN and CDR2 SYDVKM. This CDR3 spans 12 amino acids. V lost 5 bases and J lost 0, with 2 bases in between. CDR3 in amino acids: CASSNSGNTIYF. CDR3 in DNA: TGTGCCAGCAGTAACTCTGGAAACACCATATATTTT. Combining the CDR3 with reference TRBV28 and TRBJ1-3 gives the whole variable domain DVKVTQSSRYLVKRTGEKVFLECVQDMDHENMFWYRQDPGLGLRLIYFSYDVKMKEKGDIPEGYSVSREKKERFSLILESASTNQTSMYLCASSNSGNTIYFGEGSWLTVV.

The gene calls are TRBV20-1 and TRBJ2-7; D is uncertain. This CDR3 is built from 14 residues. Germline V lookup: CDR1 DFQATT, CDR2 SNEGSKA (reference sequence). V was pared by 0 bases and J by 2 bases, with 11 bases between. The CDR3 sequence: CSARDVSKPYEQYF. Written as DNA, the CDR3 is TGCAGTGCTAGAGATGTATCAAAGCCCTACGAGCAGTACTTC.

The chain combines TRBV20-1 with TRBJ2-1, with 9 bases identical to TRBD2. V trimming: 4 bases; J trimming: 6 bases; junction bases outside the gene matches: 10. CDR1 DFQATT and CDR2 SNEGSKA come from the germline V gene (reference sequence). This CDR3 contains 15 residues. The CDR3 region has the DNA TGCAGTGCTAAACTTAGCGGGAGAGTACTCAATGAGCAGTTCTTC. It yields the protein CSAKLSGRVLNEQFF.

V usage is TRBV6-1 and J usage is TRBJ2-1, with a possible D match to TRBD1 (5 bases). Germline CDR1 is MNHNS and CDR2 is SASEGT. The CDR3 extends over 15 amino acids. V was cut by 6 bases and J by 2 bases, with 14 bases left in between. CDR3 sequence reads: CASRLNWGAYNEQFF. CDR3 coding DNA: TGTGCCAGCAGACTGAACTGGGGCGCCTACAATGAGCAGTTCTTC.

DNA of the CDR3: TGTGCCACCAGCAACAGGGGGGGCTCCTACGAGCAGTACTTC. This encodes CATSNRGGSYEQYF. This chain links TRBV15 with TRBJ2-7, with D possibly being TRBD1 (8 bases). CDR3 size: 14 residues. Trimming removed 4 bases from V and 0 bases from J, with 10 bases in between. Germline loops: CDR1 LNHNV, CDR2 YYDKDF (reference sequence).

The chain recombines TRBV20-1 with TRBJ2-3, with 12 bases lining up with TRBD2. This CDR3 contains 20 residues. After removal of 5 bases from V and 1 base from J, the junction contained 19 bases not matched to a gene. Germline-derived CDR1 and CDR2 are DFQATT and SNEGSKA (reference sequence). The CDR3 loop is CSAQATSGSVGLGRTDTQYF. The CDR3 bases are TGCAGTGCTCAGGCGACTAGCGGGAGTGTAGGTTTGGGGCGCACAGATACGCAGTATTTT.

The chain employs TRBV6-2 or TRBV6-3 and TRBJ1-5, with D maybe TRBD1 (6 bases). The CDR3 has 16 amino acids. V lost 0 bases and J 3 bases, leaving 12 bases between the germline ends. Germline V CDR1 and CDR2: MNHEY, SVGEGT. The CDR3 nucleotides read TGTGCCAGCAGTTACTCAGTATACAGGGACAATCAGCCCCAGCATTTT. Protein product: CASSYSVYRDNQPQHF.

The CDR3 bases are TGCATGCTTTCAAAGTCCGGAGTTTACGAGCAGTACTTC. Translated: CMLSKSGVYEQYF. The J gene is TRBJ2-7, the V gene TRBV20-1; D not certain. The CDR3 consists of 13 residues. CDR1 and CDR2 from the germline V gene are DFQATT and SNEGSKA (reference sequence).

In its sample, this clonotype was seen a few times. This chain links TRBV7-3 with TRBJ2-3; 7 bases agree with TRBD2. Losses at the gene ends were 7 bases for V and 4 bases for J; bases not matched to a gene: 8. This CDR3 contains 14 residues. The germline V gene has CDR1 SGHTA and CDR2 FQGTGA. The DNA for the CDR3 is TGTGCCAGCACGTCGGGAGGTCCCGCAGATACGCAGTATTTT. Amino acids: CASTSGGPADTQYF.

This clonotype was seen only a few times. J is TRBJ1-2 and V is TRBV14; D uncertain. The germline V and J ends were trimmed by 4 bases and 5 bases, with 8 bases remaining between them. CDR1 is SGHDN, CDR2 FVKESK, per germline. The CDR3 covers 12 residues. CDR3 in DNA: TGTGCCAGCAGCCGGTATTCGTATGGCTACACCTTC. Its protein is CASSRYSYGYTF.

A few counts support this clonotype. The V gene is TRBV19, the J gene TRBJ1-2, with D possibly being TRBD1 (6 bases). Between the trimmed V and J ends, which lost 2 bases and 4 bases, there was a span of 17 bases. The germline CDR1 and CDR2 sequences are LNHDA and SQIVND (reference sequence). CDR3 length: 16 residues. CDR3 nucleotide sequence: TGTGCCAGTAGTATAACAGGGACCAAGTTTAGCTATGGCTACACCTTC. Protein product: CASSITGTKFSYGYTF.

This chain uses TRBV19 with TRBJ2-3; D is unclear. The CDR3 consists of 14 residues. Germline loops: CDR1 LNHDA, CDR2 SQIVND (reference sequence). Trimming pared 8 bases from V and 0 bases from J, leaving 12 bases between. CDR3 sequence: CASRDTSSTDTQYF. The CDR3 nucleotides are TGTGCCAGTCGAGACACCTCTAGCACAGATACGCAGTATTTT.

This rearrangement joins TRBV6-1 to TRBJ1-5, with D possibly being TRBD1 (5 bases). Germline V gene sequence: CDR1 MNHNS, CDR2 SASEGT. V was cut by 6 bases and J by 6 bases, with 18 bases left in between. CDR3 length equals 15 residues. CDR3 in amino acids: CASRRGKTEGQPQHF. The DNA of the CDR3 is TGTGCCAGCAGACGCGGGAAGACAGAGGGTCAGCCCCAGCATTTT.

V gene TRBV28 combines with J gene TRBJ2-7; the D gene is possibly TRBD2 (7 bases). The V gene lost 8 bases and the J gene lost 0 bases, with 14 bases spanning the gap. CDR3 length: 14 amino acids. Germline-derived CDR1 and CDR2 are MDHEN and SYDVKM. The chain's CDR3 is CASSEGGVSYEQYF. The CDR3 DNA reads as TGTGCCAGCTCGGAAGGGGGGGTCTCCTACGAGCAGTACTTC.

A single count supports this clonotype. The chain couples TRBV2 to TRBJ2-7, with D possibly TRBD2 on 6 matching bases. In germline, CDR1 is SNHLY, CDR2 FYNNEI. CDR3 length: 12 amino acids. V lost 6 bases and J lost 5, with 11 bases in between. CDR3 amino acids: CASRGGINEQYF. The CDR3 DNA sequence: TGTGCCAGCAGGGGGGGAATCAACGAGCAGTACTTC.

The gene calls are TRBV12-3 or TRBV12-4 and TRBJ2-1, with a possible D match to TRBD2 (5 bases). The DNA end is a closer match to TRBJ2-7, so the J assignment may be wrong. The CDR3 consists of 12 residues. The DNA of the CDR3 is TGTGCCAGCAGTCGGGATTACTACGAGCAGTACTTC. Amino acids: CASSRDYYEQYF.

Comments on this clonotype: One junction end does not reproduce the germline sequence, and a read error may be involved. V usage is TRBV7-7 and J usage is TRBJ2-2, with D maybe TRBD2 (5 bases). Germline lookup yields CDR1 SSHAT and CDR2 FNYEAQ (reference sequence). This CDR3 region has 15 residues. CDR3: CASSHQRGGTGELFF. In DNA, the CDR3 is TGTGCTAGCAGCCACCAGCGAGGAGGCACCGGGGAGCTGTTTTTT.

This clonotype counts as medium-sized. The rearrangement joins TRBV20-1 to TRBJ1-5, with TRBD1 as a possible D gene (6 bases). The V end lost 0 bases, the J end lost 7 bases, and 10 bases lay between the germline ends. Germline V gives CDR1 DFQATT, CDR2 SNEGSKA (reference sequence). The CDR3 runs to 13 residues. In nucleotides, the CDR3 is TGCAGTGCTAGAGATGGGGGGGGCCAGCCCCAGCATTTT. The encoded protein is CSARDGGGQPQHF.